Listed here is a single TCR beta chain. Its antigen is not identified. These data are taken from a study of beta chain features in type 1 diabetes. Findings and limits, study-wide: Researchers reported that naive, central memory and Treg TCRB repertoires appeared more similar in patients than in healthy donors. Moderately but significantly shorter TCRB CDR3s were found in Type 1 diabetes patients in all four CD4+ subsets.

Deletions cut 1 base from V and 6 bases from J, with 10 bases between. CDR1 is SGHTA and CDR2 is FQGNSA in the germline V gene. The CDR3 covers 14 residues. Sorted cells reached over 98% purity in every population. Isolated RNA was reverse transcribed in full, so expressed TCRB transcripts were sequenced. Libraries were prepared by immunoSEQ multiplex PCR; TCRdb keeps only in-frame clonotypes and omits some of them. Among 350,000 to 400,000 clones, approximately 12% were seen once, and the ten largest hold around 0.01%. Sequencing was carried out using naive CD4+ T cells from blood. The receptor was derived from a young woman with type 1 diabetes. This sequence joins TRBV7-2 and TRBJ2-4; perhaps TRBD1 as D (5 bases). The DNA for the CDR3 is TGTGCCAGCAGCTTAGGGGGCTCGGGAAACATTCAGTACTTC. Translation gives CASSLGGSGNIQYF.